The 4 T cell receptor beta chains listed next were all sequenced from one sample in a study of OX40 agonist ivuxolimab in advanced cancers. Measured with immunoSEQ multiplex PCR; TCRdb has only the in-frame clones, and not every one. The repertoire has approximately 49,000 clones, roughly 83% of them found once; the top ten carry roughly 1.1%. Sequences were derived from CD4+ or CD8+ T cells sorted from blood, sampled in a trial of the OX40 agonist ivuxolimab. The receptors originated from an adult with an advanced solid tumor such as melanoma, head and neck, liver or kidney cancer.

The chain combines TRBV5-5 with TRBJ2-3; D gene ambiguous. V was clipped by 0 bases and J by 6 bases, with 5 bases between them. Per the germline V gene, CDR1 is SGHKS and CDR2 is YYEKEE (reference sequence). The CDR3 totals 12 residues. The CDR3, as DNA: TGTGCCAGCAGCTTGGAGGGCGATACGCAGTATTTT. Translated: CASSLEGDTQYF.

J is TRBJ2-4 and V is TRBV18; the D gene is possibly TRBD1 (6 bases). Looked up from germline, CDR1 is KGHSH and CDR2 is LQKENI. The V gene lost 1 base and the J gene lost 5 bases, with 15 bases spanning the gap. This CDR3 comprises 16 residues. CDR3 DNA: TGTGCCAGCTCACCACGGAATACAGGGCAGCAAAACATTCAGTACTTC. Its protein product is CASSPRNTGQQNIQYF. The complete variable domain, with remaining parts taken from reference TRBV18 and TRBJ2-4, reads NAGVMQNPRHLVRRRGQEARLRCSPMKGHSHVYWYRQLPEEGLKFMVYLQKENIIDESGMPKERFSAEFPKEGPSILRIQQVVRGDSAAYFCASSPRNTGQQNIQYFGAGTRLSVL.

The CDR3 loop reads CSAQGLGEQFF. CDR3 nucleotides: TGCAGTGCTCAGGGACTGGGTGAGCAGTTCTTC. The V gene is TRBV20-1, the J gene TRBJ2-1; tentatively, D is TRBD2 (6 bases). Germline CDR1 and CDR2: DFQATT and SNEGSKA (reference sequence). The CDR3 contains 11 residues. Trimming removed 5 bases at V and 9 bases at J, with 11 bases between.

The chain couples TRBV5-4 to TRBJ1-4, with 7 bases identical to TRBD1. Germline values: CDR1 SGHNT, CDR2 YYREEE (reference sequence). This CDR3 has 17 amino acids. V lost 4 bases and J lost 3; bases outside the gene matches: 12. The CDR3 is CASSGGGQGVSNEKLFF. Here the CDR3 DNA reads TGTGCCAGCAGCGGAGGGGGTCAGGGGGTTTCTAATGAAAAACTGTTTTTT. The full variable domain, with the rest looked up from reference TRBV5-4 and TRBJ1-4, is ETGVTQSPTHLIKTRGQQVTLRCSSQSGHNTVSWYQQALGQGPQFIFQYYREEENGRGNFPPRFSGLQFPNYSSELNVNALELDDSALYLCASSGGGQGVSNEKLFFGSGTQLSVL.